The 8 T cell receptor beta chains below all came from one sample that was sequenced in a study of blood T cell repertoires in COVID-19 (dated by TCRdb to between 2020 and 2021). The receptor library was made with the immunoSEQ multiplex PCR assay. TCRdb mirrors the immuneACCESS table, restricted to in-frame sequences. Some clones are absent from its copies; in checked studies, under half trace to an unresolved V gene, and the reason for the others is unknown. For this sample the table gives tens of thousands of clones, of which around 65% were detected only once. The ten largest make up about 8.1% of the sample. Sequences were obtained from peripheral blood. Source of these receptors: a woman in her seventies with acute or convalescent COVID-19.

This CDR3 reads CASSEFLLAGGPDTQYF. The CDR3 coding sequence is TGTGCCAGCAGTGAATTTCTCCTAGCGGGAGGGCCAGATACGCAGTATTTT. V gene TRBV6-1 combines with J gene TRBJ2-3; 12 nucleotides match TRBD2. The length of the CDR3 is 17 residues. V lost 2 bases and J lost 4; bases outside the gene matches: 7. CDR1 is MNHNS, CDR2 SASEGT, per germline.

V and J are TRBV3-1 (or the pseudogene TRBV3-2) and TRBJ1-5; the D gene is possibly TRBD1 (5 bases). The CDR3 runs to 15 residues. Germline CDR1 is LGHDT and CDR2 is YNNKEL (reference sequence). Trimming left V 3 bases short and J 6 bases short, with 15 bases between. The CDR3 DNA sequence: TGTGCCAGCAGCCACGGGTCCAGGGCCAGTCAGCCCCAGCATTTT. Translation: CASSHGSRASQPQHF.

The chain combines TRBV18 with TRBJ1-6; 8 bases fit TRBD1. V lost 3 bases and J lost 6; bases outside the gene matches: 1. The CDR3 runs 14 residues. From germline, CDR1 is KGHSH and CDR2 LQKENI. The CDR3, as DNA: TGTGCCAGCTCACCGGGACAGGTTAATTCACCCCTCCACTTT. It is translated as CASSPGQVNSPLHF.

This chain links TRBV6-4 with TRBJ2-3; 9 bases map to TRBD2. This CDR3 comprises 16 residues. Germline V CDR1 and CDR2: MRHNA, SNTAGT. V lost 0 bases to trimming and J lost 4 bases; unmatched junction nucleotides: 5. The CDR3 nucleotides are TGTGCCAGCAGTGACTCAGGCGGGGGGGGCCCAGATACGCAGTATTTT. Amino acids: CASSDSGGGGPDTQYF.

The rearrangement joins TRBV1 to TRBJ1-1. TRBV1 is a pseudogene. The CDR3 covers 16 residues. The CDR3 sequence is CTSSQAVSRSNTEAFF. CDR3 sequence (DNA): TGCACCAGCAGCCAAGCAGTCTCTAGATCGAACACTGAAGCTTTCTTT.

CDR3 sequence: CASSESLAGVSEQFF. CDR3 bases: TGTGCCAGCAGTGAAAGTCTAGCGGGAGTAAGTGAGCAGTTCTTC. V usage is TRBV6-1 and J usage is TRBJ2-1; 10 nucleotides align to TRBD2. This CDR3 is built from 15 residues. CDR1 MNHNS and CDR2 SASEGT come from the germline V gene. V lost 2 bases and J lost 9; bases outside the gene matches: 7.

J is TRBJ2-1 and V is TRBV5-1, with 14 bases identical to TRBD2. The CDR3 runs to 16 residues. Germline V gene lookup returns CDR1 SGHRS and CDR2 YFSETQ. The V gene end was trimmed by 4 bases and the J gene end by 2 bases; junction bases not matched to a gene: 2. The CDR3 sequence is CASSRGLAGAYNEQFF. For the CDR3, the DNA is TGCGCCAGCAGCAGGGGACTAGCGGGGGCCTACAATGAGCAGTTCTTC.

V and J are TRBV28 and TRBJ1-1; the D is unclear. CDR3 length equals 17 residues. CDR1 and CDR2 (germline): MDHEN, SYDVKM. Trimming removed 5 bases at V and 4 bases at J, with 23 bases between. CDR3 sequence: CASSPHNADFFVTEAFF. In nucleotides, the CDR3 is TGTGCCAGCAGTCCTCACAATGCAGACTTTTTCGTCACTGAAGCTTTCTTT.